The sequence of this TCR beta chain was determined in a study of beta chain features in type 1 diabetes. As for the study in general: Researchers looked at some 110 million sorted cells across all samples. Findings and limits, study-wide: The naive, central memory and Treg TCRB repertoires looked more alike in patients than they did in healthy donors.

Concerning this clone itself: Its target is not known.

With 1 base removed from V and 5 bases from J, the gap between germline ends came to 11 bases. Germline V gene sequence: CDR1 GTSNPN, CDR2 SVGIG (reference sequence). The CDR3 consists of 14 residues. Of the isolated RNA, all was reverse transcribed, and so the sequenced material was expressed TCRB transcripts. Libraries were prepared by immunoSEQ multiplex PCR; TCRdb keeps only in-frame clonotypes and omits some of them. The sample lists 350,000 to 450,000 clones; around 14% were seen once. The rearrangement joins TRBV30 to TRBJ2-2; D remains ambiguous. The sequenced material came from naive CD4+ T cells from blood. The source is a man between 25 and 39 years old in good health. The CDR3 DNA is TGTGCCTGGAGTGCTGGGTTTACTACCGGGGAGCTGTTTTTT. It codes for CAWSAGFTTGELFF. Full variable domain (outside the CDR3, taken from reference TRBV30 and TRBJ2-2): SQTIHQWPATLVQPVGSPLSLECTVEGTSNPNLYWYRQAAGRGLQLLFYSVGIGQISSEVPQNLSASRPQDRQFILSSKKLLLSDSGFYLCAWSAGFTTGELFFGEGSRLTVL.